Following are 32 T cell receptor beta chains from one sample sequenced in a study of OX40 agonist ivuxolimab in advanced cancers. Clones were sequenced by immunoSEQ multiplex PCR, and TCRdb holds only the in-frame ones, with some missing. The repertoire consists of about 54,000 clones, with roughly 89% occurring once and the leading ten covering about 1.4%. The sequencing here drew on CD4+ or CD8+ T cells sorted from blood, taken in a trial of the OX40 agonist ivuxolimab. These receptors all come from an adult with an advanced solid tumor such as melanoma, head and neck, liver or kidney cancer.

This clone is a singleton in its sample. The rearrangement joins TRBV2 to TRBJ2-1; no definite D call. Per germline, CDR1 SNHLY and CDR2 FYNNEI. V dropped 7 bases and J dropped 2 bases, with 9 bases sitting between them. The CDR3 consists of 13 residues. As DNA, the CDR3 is TGTGCCAGCACGTTCCTCACCTACAATGAGCAGTTCTTC. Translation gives CASTFLTYNEQFF. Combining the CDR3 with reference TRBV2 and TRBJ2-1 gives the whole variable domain EPEVTQTPSHQVTQMGQEVILRCVPISNHLYFYWYRQILGQKVEFLVSFYNNEISEKSEIFDDQFSVERPDGSNFTLKIRSTKLEDSAMYFCASTFLTYNEQFFGPGTRLTVL.

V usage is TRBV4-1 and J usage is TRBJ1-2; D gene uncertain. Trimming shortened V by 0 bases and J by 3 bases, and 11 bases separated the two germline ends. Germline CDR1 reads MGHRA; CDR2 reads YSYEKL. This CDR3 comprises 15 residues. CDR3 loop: CASSQEEAADYGYTF. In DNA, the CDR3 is TGCGCCAGCAGCCAAGAGGAGGCAGCAGACTATGGCTACACCTTC.

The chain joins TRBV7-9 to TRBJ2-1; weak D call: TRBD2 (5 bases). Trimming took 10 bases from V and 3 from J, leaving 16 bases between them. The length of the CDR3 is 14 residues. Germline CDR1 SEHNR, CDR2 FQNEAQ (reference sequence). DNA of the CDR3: TGTGCCATCCAATTTGGACTGAGCTACAATGAGCAGTTCTTC. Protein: CAIQFGLSYNEQFF.

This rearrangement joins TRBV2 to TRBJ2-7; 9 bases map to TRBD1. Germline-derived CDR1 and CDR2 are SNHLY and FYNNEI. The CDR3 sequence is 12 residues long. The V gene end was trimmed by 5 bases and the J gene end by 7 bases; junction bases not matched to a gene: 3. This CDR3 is CASSRGQGEQYF. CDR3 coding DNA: TGTGCCAGCAGTAGGGGACAGGGAGAGCAGTACTTC. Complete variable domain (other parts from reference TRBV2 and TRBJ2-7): EPEVTQTPSHQVTQMGQEVILRCVPISNHLYFYWYRQILGQKVEFLVSFYNNEISEKSEIFDDQFSVERPDGSNFTLKIRSTKLEDSAMYFCASSRGQGEQYFGPGTRLTVT.

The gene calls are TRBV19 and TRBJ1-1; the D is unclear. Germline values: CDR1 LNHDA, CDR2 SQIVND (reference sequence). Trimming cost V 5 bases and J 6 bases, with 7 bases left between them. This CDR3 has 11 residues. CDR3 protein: CASSEQSEAFF. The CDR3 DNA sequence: TGTGCCAGTAGTGAGCAGTCTGAAGCTTTCTTT. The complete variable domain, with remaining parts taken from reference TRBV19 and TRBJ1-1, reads DGGITQSPKYLFRKEGQNVTLSCEQNLNHDAMYWYRQDPGQGLRLIYYSQIVNDFQKGDIAEGYSVSREKKESFPLTVTSAQKNPTAFYLCASSEQSEAFFGQGTRLTVV.

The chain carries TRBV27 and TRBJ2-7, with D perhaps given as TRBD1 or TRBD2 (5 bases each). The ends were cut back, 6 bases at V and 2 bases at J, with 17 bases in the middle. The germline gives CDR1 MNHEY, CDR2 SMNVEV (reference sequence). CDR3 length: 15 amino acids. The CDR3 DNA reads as TGTGCCAGCAGAAAGATGCAGGGAGACCCCTACGAGCAGTACTTC. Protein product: CASRKMQGDPYEQYF.

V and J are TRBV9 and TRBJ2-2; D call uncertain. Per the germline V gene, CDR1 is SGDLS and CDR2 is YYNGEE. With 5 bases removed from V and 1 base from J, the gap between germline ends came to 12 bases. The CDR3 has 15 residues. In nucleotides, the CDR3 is TGTGCCAGCAGGTGGGATGACGAGAACACCGGGGAGCTGTTTTTT. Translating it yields CASRWDDENTGELFF.

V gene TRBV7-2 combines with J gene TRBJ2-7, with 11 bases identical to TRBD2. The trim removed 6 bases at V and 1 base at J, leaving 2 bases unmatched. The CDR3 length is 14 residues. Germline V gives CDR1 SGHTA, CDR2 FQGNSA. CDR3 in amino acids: CASRASGGSYEQYF. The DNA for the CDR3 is TGTGCCAGCAGGGCTAGCGGGGGGTCCTACGAGCAGTACTTC.

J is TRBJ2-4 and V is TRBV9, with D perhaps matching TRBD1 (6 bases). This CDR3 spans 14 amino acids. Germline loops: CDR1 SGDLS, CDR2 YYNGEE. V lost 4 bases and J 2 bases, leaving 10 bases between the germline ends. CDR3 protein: CASSSGVSKNIQYF. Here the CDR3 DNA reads TGTGCCAGCAGCTCAGGGGTATCCAAAAACATTCAGTACTTC.

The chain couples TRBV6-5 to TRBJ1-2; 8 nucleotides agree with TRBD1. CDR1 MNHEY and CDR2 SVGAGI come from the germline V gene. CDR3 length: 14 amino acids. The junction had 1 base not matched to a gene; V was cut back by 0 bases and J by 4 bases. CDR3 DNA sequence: TGTGCCAGCAGTTACTCCACAGGGGGCTATGGCTACACCTTC. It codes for CASSYSTGGYGYTF.

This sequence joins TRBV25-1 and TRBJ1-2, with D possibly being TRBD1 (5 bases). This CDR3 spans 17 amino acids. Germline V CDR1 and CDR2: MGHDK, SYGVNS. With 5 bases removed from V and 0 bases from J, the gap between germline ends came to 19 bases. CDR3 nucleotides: TGTGCCAGCAGTTTCTCCGGGACGGCCGATACTAACTATGGCTACACCTTC. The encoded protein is CASSFSGTADTNYGYTF.

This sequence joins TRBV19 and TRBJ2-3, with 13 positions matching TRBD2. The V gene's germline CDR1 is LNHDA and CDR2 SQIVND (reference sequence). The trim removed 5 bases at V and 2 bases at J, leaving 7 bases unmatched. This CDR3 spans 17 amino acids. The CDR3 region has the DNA TGTGCCAGTAGTTCCTCCGGACTAGCGGGAGACACAGATACGCAGTATTTT. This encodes CASSSSGLAGDTDTQYF.

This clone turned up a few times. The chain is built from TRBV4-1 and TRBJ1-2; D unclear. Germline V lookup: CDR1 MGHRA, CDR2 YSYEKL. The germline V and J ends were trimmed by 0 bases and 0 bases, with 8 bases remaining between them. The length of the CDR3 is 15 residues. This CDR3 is CASSQDTRANYGYTF. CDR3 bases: TGCGCCAGCAGCCAAGATACCCGAGCTAACTATGGCTACACCTTC.

The CDR3 is CASHRGDREQETQYF. CDR3 in DNA: TGCGCCAGCCATAGGGGGGACAGGGAACAAGAGACCCAGTACTTC. The V and J genes are TRBV5-1 and TRBJ2-5, with TRBD1 matching over 9 bases. In germline, CDR1 is SGHRS, CDR2 YFSETQ. The length of the CDR3 is 15 residues. The V gene end was trimmed by 7 bases and the J gene end by 2 bases; junction bases not matched to a gene: 9.

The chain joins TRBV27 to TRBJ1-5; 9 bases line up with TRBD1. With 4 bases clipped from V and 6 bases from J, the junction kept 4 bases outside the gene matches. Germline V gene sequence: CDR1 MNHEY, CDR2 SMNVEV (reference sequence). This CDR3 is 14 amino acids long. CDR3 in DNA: TGTGCCAGCAGTTCGACAGGGGGACCTCAGCCCCAGCATTTT. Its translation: CASSSTGGPQPQHF.

The CDR3 region is CASSRQGQETQYF. The CDR3 DNA reads TGTGCCAGCAGCCGCCAGGGGCAAGAGACCCAGTACTTC. The rearrangement links TRBV7-9 to TRBJ2-5; D might be TRBD1 (6 bases). This CDR3 region has 13 residues. Trimming removed 5 bases from V and 2 bases from J, with 9 bases in between. The germline V gene has CDR1 SEHNR and CDR2 FQNEAQ (reference sequence).

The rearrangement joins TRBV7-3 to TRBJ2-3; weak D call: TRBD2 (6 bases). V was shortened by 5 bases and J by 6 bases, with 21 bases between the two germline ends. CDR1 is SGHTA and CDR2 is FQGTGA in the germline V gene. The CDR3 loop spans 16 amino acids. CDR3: CASSPRGGGVWDTQYF. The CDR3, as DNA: TGTGCCAGCAGCCCCCGGGGTGGCGGGGTATGGGATACGCAGTATTTT.

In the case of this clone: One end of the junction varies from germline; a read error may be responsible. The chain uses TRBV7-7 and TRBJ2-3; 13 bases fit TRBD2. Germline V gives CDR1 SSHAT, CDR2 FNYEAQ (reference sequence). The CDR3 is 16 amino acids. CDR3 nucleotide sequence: TGTGCTAGCAGCCCCTGGACTAGCGGGGGATCAGATACGCAGTATTTT. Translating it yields CASSPWTSGGSDTQYF.

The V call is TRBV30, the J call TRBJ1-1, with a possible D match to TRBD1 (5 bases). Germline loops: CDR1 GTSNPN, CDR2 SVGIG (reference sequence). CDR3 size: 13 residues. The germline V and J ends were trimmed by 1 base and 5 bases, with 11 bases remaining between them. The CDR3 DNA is TGTGCCTGGAGTGGTTCTGGGGGGACTGAAGCTTTCTTT. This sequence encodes CAWSGSGGTEAFF.

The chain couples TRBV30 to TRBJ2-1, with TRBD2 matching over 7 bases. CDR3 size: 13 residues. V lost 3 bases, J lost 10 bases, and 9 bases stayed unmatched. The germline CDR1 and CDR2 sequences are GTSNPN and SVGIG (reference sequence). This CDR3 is CAWSTTTRGEQFF. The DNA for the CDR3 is TGTGCCTGGAGCACCACGACGCGGGGGGAGCAGTTCTTC.

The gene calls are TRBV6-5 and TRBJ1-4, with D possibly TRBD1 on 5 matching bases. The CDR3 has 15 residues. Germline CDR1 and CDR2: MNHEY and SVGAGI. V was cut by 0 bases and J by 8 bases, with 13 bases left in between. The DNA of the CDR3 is TGTGCCAGCAGTTACTCAAAGGGGCGACGAGAAAAACTGTTTTTT. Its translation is CASSYSKGRREKLFF.

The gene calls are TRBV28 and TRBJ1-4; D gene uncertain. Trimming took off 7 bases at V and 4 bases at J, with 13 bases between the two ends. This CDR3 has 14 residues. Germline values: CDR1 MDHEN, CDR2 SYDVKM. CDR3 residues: CASTIHDGNEKLFF. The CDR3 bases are TGTGCCAGCACTATACACGATGGTAATGAAAAACTGTTTTTT.

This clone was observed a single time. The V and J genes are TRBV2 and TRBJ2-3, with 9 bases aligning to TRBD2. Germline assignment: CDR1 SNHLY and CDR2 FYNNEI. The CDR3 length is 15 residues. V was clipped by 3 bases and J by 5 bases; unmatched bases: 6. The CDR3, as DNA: TGTGCCAGCAGTGACCCTAGCGGGGCGGTAGATACGCAGTATTTT. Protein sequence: CASSDPSGAVDTQYF.

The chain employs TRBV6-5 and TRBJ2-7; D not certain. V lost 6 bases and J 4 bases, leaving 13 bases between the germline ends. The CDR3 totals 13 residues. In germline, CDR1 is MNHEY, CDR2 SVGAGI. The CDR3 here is CASRAPQSYEQYF. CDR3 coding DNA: TGTGCCAGCAGGGCGCCCCAGTCTTACGAGCAGTACTTC.

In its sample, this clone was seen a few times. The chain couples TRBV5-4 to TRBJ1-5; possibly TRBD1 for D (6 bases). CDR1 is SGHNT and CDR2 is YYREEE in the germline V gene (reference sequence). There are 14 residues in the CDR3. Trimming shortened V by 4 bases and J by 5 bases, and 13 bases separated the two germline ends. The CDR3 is CASSIRTAHQPQHF. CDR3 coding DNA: TGTGCCAGCAGCATTCGGACAGCTCATCAGCCCCAGCATTTT.

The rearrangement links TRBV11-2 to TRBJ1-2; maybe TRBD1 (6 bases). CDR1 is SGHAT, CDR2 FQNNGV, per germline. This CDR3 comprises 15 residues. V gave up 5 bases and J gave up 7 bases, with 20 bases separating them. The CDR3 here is CASSPSSGGQVGYTF. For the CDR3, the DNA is TGTGCCAGCAGCCCATCTAGTGGGGGGCAGGTTGGCTACACCTTC.

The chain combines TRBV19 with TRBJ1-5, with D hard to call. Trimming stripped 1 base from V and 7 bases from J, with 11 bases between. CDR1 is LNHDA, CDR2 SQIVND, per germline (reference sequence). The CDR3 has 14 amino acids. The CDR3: CASSIGPLGQPQHF. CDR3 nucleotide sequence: TGTGCCAGTAGTATAGGGCCACTGGGGCAGCCCCAGCATTTT.

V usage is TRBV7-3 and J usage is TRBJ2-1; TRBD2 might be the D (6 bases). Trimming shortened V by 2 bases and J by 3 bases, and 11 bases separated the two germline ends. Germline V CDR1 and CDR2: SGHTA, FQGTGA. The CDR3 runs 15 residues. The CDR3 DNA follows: TGTGCCAGCAGCTTAGGGGGAGGCAACTACAATGAGCAGTTCTTC. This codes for CASSLGGGNYNEQFF. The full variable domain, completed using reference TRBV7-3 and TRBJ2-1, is GAGVSQTPSNKVTEKGKYVELRCDPISGHTALYWYRQSLGQGPEFLIYFQGTGAADDSGLPNDRFFAVRPEGSVSTLKIQRTERGDSAVYLCASSLGGGNYNEQFFGPGTRLTVL.

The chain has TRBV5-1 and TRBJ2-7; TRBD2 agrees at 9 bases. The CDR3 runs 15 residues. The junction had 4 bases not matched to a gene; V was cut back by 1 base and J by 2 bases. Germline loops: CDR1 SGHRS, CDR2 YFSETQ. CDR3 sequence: CASSLPAGGPYEQYF. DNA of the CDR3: TGCGCCAGCAGCTTGCCAGCGGGGGGCCCCTACGAGCAGTACTTC.

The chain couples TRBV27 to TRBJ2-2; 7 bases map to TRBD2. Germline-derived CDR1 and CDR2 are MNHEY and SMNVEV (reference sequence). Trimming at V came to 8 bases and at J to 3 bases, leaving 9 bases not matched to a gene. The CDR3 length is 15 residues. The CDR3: CASSRASGYTGELFF. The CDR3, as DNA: TGTGCCAGCTCTAGGGCTAGCGGTTACACCGGGGAGCTGTTTTTT.

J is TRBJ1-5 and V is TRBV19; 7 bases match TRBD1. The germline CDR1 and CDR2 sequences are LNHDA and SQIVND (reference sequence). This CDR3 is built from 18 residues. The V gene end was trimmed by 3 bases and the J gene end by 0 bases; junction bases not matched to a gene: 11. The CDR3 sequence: CASSMWPGGLYSNQPQHF. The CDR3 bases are TGTGCCAGTAGTATGTGGCCAGGGGGATTATATAGCAATCAGCCCCAGCATTTT.

This CDR3 is CASSRGRGMDTQYF. The CDR3 DNA reads TGTGCCAGTAGCCGGGGCCGGGGAATGGATACGCAGTATTTT. V usage is TRBV19 and J usage is TRBJ2-3; either TRBD1 or TRBD2 may supply D (5 bases each). The V gene's germline CDR1 is LNHDA and CDR2 SQIVND (reference sequence). V gave up 6 bases and J gave up 6 bases, with 16 bases separating them. CDR3 length equals 14 residues.